Reported below is one TCR beta chain. Its matching antigen is unknown. The data were obtained in a study of blood T cells in healthy people across ages. Overall study results and limits: Naive and antigen-experienced cells could not be conclusively compared, given unsorted PBMCs. Naive CD4+ cells and diversity were both higher in long-lived donors than in aged donors.

The authors drew around 9.3 milliliters of peripheral blood from each donor. Primed by a sample-barcoded 5' primer and a J-beta primer mix, a second PCR proceeded for about 7 to 11 cycles. Carrying 12 random nucleotides, a template-switch adaptor labeled each individual cDNA molecule. Each CDR3 protein gets one entry after TCRdb re-called the 5' RACE reads with MiXCR. This sample yields fewer than 900,000 distinct CDR3 sequences, of which roughly 49% are seen a single time; roughly 34% belongs to the top ten. The length of the CDR3 is 14 residues. Trimming stripped 0 bases from V and 2 bases from J, with 8 bases between. The germline gives CDR1 SGHKS, CDR2 YYEKEE (reference sequence).

This chain links TRBV5-5 with TRBJ2-5; D is undetermined. The sequencing input was blood. This TCR came from a woman aged 55-69 years in good health. Written as DNA, the CDR3 is TGTGCCAGCAGCTTGGGAGAGACACAAGAGACCCAGTACTTC. This sequence encodes CASSLGETQETQYF.